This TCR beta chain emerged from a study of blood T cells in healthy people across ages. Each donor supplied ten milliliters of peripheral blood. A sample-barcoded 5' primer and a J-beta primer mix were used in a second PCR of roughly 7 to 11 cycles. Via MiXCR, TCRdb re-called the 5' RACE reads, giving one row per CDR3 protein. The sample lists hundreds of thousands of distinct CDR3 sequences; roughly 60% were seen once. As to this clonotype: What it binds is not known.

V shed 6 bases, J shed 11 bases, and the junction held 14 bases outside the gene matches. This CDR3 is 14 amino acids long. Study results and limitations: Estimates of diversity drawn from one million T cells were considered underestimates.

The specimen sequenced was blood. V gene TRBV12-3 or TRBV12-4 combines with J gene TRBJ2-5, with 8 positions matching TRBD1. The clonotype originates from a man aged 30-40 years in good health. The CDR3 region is CASSPGQDLRVQYF. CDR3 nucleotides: TGTGCCAGCAGCCCGGGACAGGATCTACGAGTGCAGTACTTC.